This T cell receptor beta chain was sequenced during a study of early stage breast cancer tumors (dated by TCRdb to about 2017). For the wider study: Of the approximately 15 invasive breast tumors, eleven to twelve were found to be estrogen receptor-positive, progesterone receptor-positive and HER2-negative. Across all samples, 2 million to 3 million templates representing about 1 million unique clonotypes were detected. Of the approximately 12 ER+/PR+/HER2- tumors, eight were classified as invasive ductal carcinomas and four as invasive lobular carcinomas. A read coverage of roughly 10-fold per sample was achieved on average.

Its CDR3 holds 16 amino acids, cysteine through phenylalanine. The sequence is cut down to CDR3 DNA, 48 bases in frame from base 1. CDR1 and CDR2, per the germline V gene, are SGHRS and YFSETQ. The V and J ends are trimmed by 6 bases and 6 bases, leaving 23 bases between them. Broad study findings and their caveats: Approximately 2.5-fold higher T cell density and higher clonality were observed in tumors than in adjacent normal breast tissue. Analysis by tumor subtype was prevented by the small cohort size. Enriched TCRB sequences shared across patients were found to be mostly commonly generated sequences that were unlikely to play an important role in the tumor microenvironment. Sequencing bulk genomic DNA from unsorted cells could not capture chain pairing or functional markers like CD4, CD8 and FOXP3. Repertoires from blood and normal breast were more alike than repertoires from blood and tumor, and in about 90% of the 16 patients, comparing each tissue with blood separated tumor from normal.

The study profiled bulk TCR beta-chain repertoires in matched peripheral blood, tumor and adjacent normal breast tissue taken from approximately 16 patients with early-stage breast cancer. Before surgery, about 4.5-11 mL of whole blood was collected into EDTA tubes and then processed within 2 hours. Ficoll-Paque centrifugation in SepMate-50 tubes was used to isolate peripheral blood mononuclear cells. PBMCs were cryopreserved in 90% FBS with roughly 10% DMSO in aliquots of about 1.9 to 4.5 million cells and stored in liquid nitrogen. The Qiagen AllPrep DNA/RNA Mini kit was used to extract genomic DNA. As for this clone: There is no known antigen for this receptor. No base qualities exist here, and no much larger clone lies one base off it.

Two independent genomic DNA replicates were amplified for each sample, with around 0.5 ug used for blood and around 1.5 ug for tumor or normal breast. Following the manufacturer's instructions, the ImmunoSeq Intro kit was used to carry out TCRB sequencing on genomic DNA. For absolute quantification, the approximately 30-cycle multiplex PCR included proprietary primers along with spike-in control sequences. An 87-bp fragment spanning the CDR3 and flanking V and J genes was sequenced with single-end 150-bp reads. Each lane of an Illumina MiSeq running version 3.0 chemistry carried seven multiplexed samples, with two replicates apiece. The authors' analysis ran thus. The vendor's proprietary pipeline handled the raw data processing, merging both replicates into a single result for each sample. Clonotypes were defined as productive rearrangements sharing the V-gene family, CDR3 amino acid sequence and J-gene segment. Clonality was calculated as 1 minus the normalized Shannon entropy (Pielou evenness) of TCRB abundances. T cell density was estimated by dividing total templates by the number of input cells inferred from the DNA input amount. Recon was used with default parameters to estimate total repertoire diversity and clonality. A clonotype counted as tumor-enriched if its abundance in tumor exceeded 0.1% and was at least 32-fold higher than its abundance in normal breast. In TCRdb, the immuneACCESS table is reduced to in-frame sequences with V and J assigned. These tables do not hold every clone; where another copy was compared, an unresolved V gene accounts for under half, and the others remain unexplained. V and J calls and clone size follow that table, whereas D and trimming were derived from the DNA. This sample gives about 48,000 clones in total; approximately 80% of them show up just once. Under 1.5% of the sample is in the top ten clones.

This chain joins TRBV5-1 to TRBJ2-3; the best D guess is TRBD1, with 6 bases matching. Sequencing was done on a sample of blood. This receptor was obtained from a person in their fifties or sixties with breast cancer. Read as DNA, the sequence is TGCGCCAGCACCCTAAGCCGGGACACCCTTTTGGATACGCAGTATTTT. This codes for CASTLSRDTLLDTQYF.